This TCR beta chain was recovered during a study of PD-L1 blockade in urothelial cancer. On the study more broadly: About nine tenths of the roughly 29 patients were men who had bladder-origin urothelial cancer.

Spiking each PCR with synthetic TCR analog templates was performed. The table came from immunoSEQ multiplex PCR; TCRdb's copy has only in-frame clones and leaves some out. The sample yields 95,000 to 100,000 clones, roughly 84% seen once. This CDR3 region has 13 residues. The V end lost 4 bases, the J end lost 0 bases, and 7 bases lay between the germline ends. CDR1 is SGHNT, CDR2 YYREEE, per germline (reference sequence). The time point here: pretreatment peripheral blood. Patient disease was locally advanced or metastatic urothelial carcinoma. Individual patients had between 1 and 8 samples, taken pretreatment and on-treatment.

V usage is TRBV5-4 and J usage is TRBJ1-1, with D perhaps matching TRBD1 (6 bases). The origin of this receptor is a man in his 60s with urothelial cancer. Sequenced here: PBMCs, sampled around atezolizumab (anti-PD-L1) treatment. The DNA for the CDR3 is TGTGCCAGCAGCCCAGGGGTGAACACTGAAGCTTTCTTT. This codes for CASSPGVNTEAFF.